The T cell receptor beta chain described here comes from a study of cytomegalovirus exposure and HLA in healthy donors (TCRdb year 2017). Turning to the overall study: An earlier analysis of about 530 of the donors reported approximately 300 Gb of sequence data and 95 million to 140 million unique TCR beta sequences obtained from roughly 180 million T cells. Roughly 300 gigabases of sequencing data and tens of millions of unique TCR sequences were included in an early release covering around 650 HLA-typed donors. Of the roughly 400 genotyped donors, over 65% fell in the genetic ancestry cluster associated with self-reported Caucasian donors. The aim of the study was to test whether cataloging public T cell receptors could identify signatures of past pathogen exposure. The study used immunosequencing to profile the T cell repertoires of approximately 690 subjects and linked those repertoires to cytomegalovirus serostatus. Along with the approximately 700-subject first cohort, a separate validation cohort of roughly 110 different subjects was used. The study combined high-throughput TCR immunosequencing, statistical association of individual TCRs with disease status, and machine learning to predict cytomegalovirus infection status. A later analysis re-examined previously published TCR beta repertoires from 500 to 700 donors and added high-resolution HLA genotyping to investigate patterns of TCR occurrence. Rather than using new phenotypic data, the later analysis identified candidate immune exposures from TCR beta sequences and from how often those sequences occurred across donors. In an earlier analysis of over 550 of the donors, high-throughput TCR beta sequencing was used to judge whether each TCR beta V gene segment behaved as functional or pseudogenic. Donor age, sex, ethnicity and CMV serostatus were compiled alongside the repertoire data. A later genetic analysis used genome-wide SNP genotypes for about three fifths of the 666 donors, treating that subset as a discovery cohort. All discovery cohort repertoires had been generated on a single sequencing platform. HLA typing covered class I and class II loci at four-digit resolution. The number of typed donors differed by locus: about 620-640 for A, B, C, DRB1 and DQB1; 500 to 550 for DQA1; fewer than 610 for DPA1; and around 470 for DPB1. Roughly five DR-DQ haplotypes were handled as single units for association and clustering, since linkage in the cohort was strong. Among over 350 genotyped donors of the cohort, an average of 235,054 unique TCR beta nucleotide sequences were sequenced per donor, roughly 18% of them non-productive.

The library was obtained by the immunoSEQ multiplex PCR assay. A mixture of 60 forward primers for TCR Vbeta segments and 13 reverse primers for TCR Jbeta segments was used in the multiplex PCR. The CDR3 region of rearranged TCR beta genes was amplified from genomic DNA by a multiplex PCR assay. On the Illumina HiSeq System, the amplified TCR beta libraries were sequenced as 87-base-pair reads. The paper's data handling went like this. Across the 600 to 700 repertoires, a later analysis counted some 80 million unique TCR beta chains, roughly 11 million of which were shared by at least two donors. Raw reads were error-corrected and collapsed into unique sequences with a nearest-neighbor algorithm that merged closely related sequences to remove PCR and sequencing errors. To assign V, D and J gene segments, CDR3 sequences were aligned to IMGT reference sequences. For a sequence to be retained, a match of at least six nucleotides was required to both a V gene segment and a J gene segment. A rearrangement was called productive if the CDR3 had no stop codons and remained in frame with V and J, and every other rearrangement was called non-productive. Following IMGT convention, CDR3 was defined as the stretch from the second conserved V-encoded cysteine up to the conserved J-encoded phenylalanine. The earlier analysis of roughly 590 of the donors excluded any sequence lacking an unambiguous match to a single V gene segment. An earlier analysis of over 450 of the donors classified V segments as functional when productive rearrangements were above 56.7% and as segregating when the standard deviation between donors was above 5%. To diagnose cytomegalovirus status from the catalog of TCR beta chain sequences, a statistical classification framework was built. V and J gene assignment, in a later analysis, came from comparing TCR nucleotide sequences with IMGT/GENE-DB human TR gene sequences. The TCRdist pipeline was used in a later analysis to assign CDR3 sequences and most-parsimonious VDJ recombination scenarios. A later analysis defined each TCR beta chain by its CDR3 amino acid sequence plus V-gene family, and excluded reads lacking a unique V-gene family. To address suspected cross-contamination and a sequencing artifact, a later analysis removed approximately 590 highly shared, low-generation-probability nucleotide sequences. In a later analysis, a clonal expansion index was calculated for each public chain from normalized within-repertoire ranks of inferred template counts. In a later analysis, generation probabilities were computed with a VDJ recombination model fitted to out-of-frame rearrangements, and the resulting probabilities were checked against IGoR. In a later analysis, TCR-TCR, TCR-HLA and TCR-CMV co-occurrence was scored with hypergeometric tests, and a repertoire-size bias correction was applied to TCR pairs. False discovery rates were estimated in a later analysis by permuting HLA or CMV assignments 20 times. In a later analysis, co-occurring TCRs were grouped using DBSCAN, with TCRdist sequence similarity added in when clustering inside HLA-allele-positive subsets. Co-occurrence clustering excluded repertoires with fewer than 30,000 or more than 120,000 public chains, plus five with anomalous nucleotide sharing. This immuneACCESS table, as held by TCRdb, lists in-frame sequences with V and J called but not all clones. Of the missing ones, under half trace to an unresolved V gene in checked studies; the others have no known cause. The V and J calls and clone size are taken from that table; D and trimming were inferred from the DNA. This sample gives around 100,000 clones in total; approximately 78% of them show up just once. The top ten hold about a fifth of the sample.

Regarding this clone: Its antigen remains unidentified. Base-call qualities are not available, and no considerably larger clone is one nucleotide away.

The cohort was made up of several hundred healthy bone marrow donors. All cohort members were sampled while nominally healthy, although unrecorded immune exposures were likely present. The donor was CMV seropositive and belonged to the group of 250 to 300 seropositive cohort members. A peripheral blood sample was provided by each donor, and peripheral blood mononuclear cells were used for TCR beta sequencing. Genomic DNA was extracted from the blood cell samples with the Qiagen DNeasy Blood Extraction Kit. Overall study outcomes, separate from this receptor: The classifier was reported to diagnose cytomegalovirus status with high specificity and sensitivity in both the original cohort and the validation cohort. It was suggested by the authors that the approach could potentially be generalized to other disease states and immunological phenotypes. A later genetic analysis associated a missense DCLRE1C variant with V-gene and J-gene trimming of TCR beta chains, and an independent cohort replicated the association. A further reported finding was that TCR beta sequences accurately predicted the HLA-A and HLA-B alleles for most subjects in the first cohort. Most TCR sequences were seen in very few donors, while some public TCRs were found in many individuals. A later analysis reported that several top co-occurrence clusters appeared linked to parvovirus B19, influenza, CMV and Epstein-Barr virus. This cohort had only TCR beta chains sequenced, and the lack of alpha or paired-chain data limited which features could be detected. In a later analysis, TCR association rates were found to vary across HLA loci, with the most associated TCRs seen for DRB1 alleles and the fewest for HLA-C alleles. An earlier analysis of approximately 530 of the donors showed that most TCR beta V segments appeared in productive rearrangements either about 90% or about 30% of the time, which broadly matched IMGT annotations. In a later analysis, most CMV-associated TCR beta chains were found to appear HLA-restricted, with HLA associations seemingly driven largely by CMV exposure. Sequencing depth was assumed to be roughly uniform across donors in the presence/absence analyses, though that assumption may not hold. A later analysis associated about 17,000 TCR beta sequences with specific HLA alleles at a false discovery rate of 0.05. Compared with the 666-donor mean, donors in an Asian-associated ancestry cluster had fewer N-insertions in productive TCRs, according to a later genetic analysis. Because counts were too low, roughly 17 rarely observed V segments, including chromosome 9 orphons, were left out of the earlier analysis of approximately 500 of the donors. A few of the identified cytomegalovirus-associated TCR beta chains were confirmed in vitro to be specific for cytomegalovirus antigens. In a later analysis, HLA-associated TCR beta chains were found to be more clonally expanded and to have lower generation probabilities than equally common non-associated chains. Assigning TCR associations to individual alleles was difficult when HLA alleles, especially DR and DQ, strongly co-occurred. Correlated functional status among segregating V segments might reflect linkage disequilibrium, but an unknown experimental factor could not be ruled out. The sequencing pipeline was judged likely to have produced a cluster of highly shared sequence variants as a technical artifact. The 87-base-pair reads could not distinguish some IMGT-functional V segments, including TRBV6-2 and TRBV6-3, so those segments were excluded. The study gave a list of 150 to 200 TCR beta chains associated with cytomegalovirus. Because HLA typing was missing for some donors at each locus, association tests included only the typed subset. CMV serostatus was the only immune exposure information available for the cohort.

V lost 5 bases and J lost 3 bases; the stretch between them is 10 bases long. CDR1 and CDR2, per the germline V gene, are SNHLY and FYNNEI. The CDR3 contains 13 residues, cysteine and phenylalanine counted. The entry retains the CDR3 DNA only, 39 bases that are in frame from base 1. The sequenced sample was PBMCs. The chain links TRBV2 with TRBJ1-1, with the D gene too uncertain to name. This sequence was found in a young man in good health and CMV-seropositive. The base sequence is TGTGCCAGCAGTTCCCAAGCGCACACTGAAGCTTTCTTT. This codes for CASSSQAHTEAFF.